Listed below are T cell receptor beta chains from one sample, sequenced in a study of T-cell reconstitution after alpha-beta-depleted transplantation in children. TCRdb recomputed calls from the PCR reads with MiXCR, one row per CDR3 protein. The profile covers about 160,000 distinct CDR3 sequences, with 11% appearing a single time and less than 15% taken by the ten largest. The starting material was PBMCs, obtained before TCRalphabeta/CD19-depleted stem cell transplant. The receptors were gathered from a boy aged 2 to 10 with acute myeloid leukemia, due to receive a stem cell transplant. Both conserved end residues are part of each CDR3. D genes are given only for firm matches. Expanded clones get a size class; other rows say once, few or many, or leave the size out.

CDR3aa	CDR3nt	abundance	v_gene	j_gene	d_gene
CASSRTSRYYEQYF	TGTGCCAGCAGTCGGACTAGTAGATATTACGAGCAGTACTTC	many	TRBV27	TRBJ2-7	TRBD2
CASSLEERAVNQPQHF	TGTGCCAGCAGCTTAGAGGAAAGGGCAGTCAATCAGCCCCAGCATTTT	many	TRBV7-8	TRBJ1-5	.
CATRAGPAGEQFF	TGTGCCACCAGGGCGGGCCCGGCGGGAGAGCAGTTCTTC	many	TRBV24-1	TRBJ2-1	.
CAISEGRGPPGDTDTQYF	TGTGCCATCAGTGAAGGTCGGGGGCCCCCTGGGGACACAGATACGCAGTATTTT	many	TRBV10-3	TRBJ2-3	.
CSVGLGQLYGYTF	TGCAGCGTGGGATTGGGACAGCTCTATGGCTACACCTTC	.	TRBV29-1	TRBJ1-2	TRBD1
CASSHILAETDTQYF	TGCGCCAGCAGCCACATACTAGCGGAGACAGATACGCAGTATTTT	many	TRBV5-1	TRBJ2-3	TRBD2
CASSLVLSTEAFF	TGTGCCAGCAGCTTAGTTTTGAGCACTGAAGCTTTCTTT	many	TRBV7-2	TRBJ1-1	.
CASSLTGEQAQYF	TGTGCCAGCAGTTTGACGGGAGAGCAGGCGCAGTATTTT	many	TRBV12-3/TRBV12-4	TRBJ2-3	.
CASSQEGDLNQPQHF	TGTGCCAGCAGCCAAGAAGGAGACCTCAATCAGCCCCAGCATTTT	many	TRBV3-1	TRBJ1-5	.
CASSQGSYNEQFF	TGCGCCAGCAGCCAAGGTAGTTACAATGAGCAGTTCTTC	many	TRBV4-1	TRBJ2-1	.
CASSYSLAGVVDEQFF	TGTGCCAGCAGTTACTCGTTAGCGGGAGTCGTTGATGAGCAGTTCTTC	many	TRBV6-5	TRBJ2-1	TRBD2
CASSFPSGRKGEQYF	TGTGCCAGCAGCTTCCCGAGCGGCCGAAAAGGAGAGCAGTACTTC	many	TRBV5-6	TRBJ2-7	.
CSARTANTGELFF	TGCAGTGCTAGGACTGCGAACACCGGGGAGCTGTTTTTT	many	TRBV20-1	TRBJ2-2	.
CASSFSTDTQYF	TGTGCCAGCAGTTTCAGCACAGATACGCAGTATTTT	many	TRBV12-3/TRBV12-4	TRBJ2-3	.
CATSTFSNQPQHF	TGTGCCACCAGCACTTTTAGCAATCAGCCCCAGCATTTT	many	TRBV15	TRBJ1-5	.
CASSQDRIVARDSRPYNEQFF	TGTGCCAGCAGCCAAGATCGGATCGTTGCTCGGGACAGCCGACCCTACAATGAGCAGTTCTTC	many	TRBV14	TRBJ2-1	TRBD1
CASRFLAAFGYEQYF	TGCGCCAGCCGTTTCTTAGCAGCTTTCGGCTACGAGCAGTACTTC	many	TRBV5-1	TRBJ2-7	.
CASSQLGLAGAETQYF	TGCGCCAGCAGCCAGTTAGGACTAGCGGGAGCAGAGACCCAGTACTTC	many	TRBV4-1	TRBJ2-5	TRBD2